This TCR beta chain is from a study of T cells after yellow fever vaccination. The study, taken as a whole, reports: Repertoires obtained by FACS sorting could include abundant clonotypes that entered as contaminants from the bulk population.

This clonotype was counted ten times or more. What it binds is not known. The ends were cut back, 3 bases at V and 3 bases at J, with 4 bases in the middle. CDR3 length: 11 residues. Per germline, CDR1 SGHDT and CDR2 YYEEEE. TCRdb reprocessed the 5' RACE reads with MiXCR, giving one entry per CDR3 protein. Of about 260,000 distinct CDR3 sequences listed, 3.6% were seen once; the top ten hold approximately 18%. The rearrangement links TRBV5-6 to TRBJ2-7; no reliable D call. The sequence came from a young man who received the YFV17D yellow fever vaccine. The sequencing used PBMCs, collected 15 days after the yellow fever booster vaccination. DNA of the CDR3: TGTGCCAGCAGCTCCTACTACGAGCAGTACTTC. Its protein is CASSSYYEQYF.